Listed below are T cell receptor beta chains from one sample, sequenced in a study of shared clonotypes between healthy human individuals. Only in-frame clones appear in the TCRdb table, and some are missing; sequencing was by immunoSEQ multiplex PCR. There are over a million clones in the sample; approximately 70% occur only once, and 1.5% lies in the top ten. Input material: memory CD4+ T cells sorted from blood. The receptors shown here come from a young man in good health. Each CDR3 is given with its conserved first and last residue. Fields, in order: CDR3 DNA, CDR3 protein, V gene, J gene, D gene, clone size. A D gene is named only where the DNA matches it firmly. The size entry is marked missing in some rows and otherwise reads once, few, many or a size class.

TGTGCCAGCAGTCCCCGGGGGGGAAAGAATAATTCACCCCTCCACTTT,CASSPRGGKNNSPLHF,TRBV6-6,TRBJ1-6,.,.
TGTGCCAGCAGCCCGCCTATGGGCGAGCAGTACTTC,CASSPPMGEQYF,TRBV7-9,TRBJ2-7,.,once
TGCGCCAGCAGCCAAGGAGAGGGGTATCAGCCCCAGCATTTT,CASSQGEGYQPQHF,TRBV4-3,TRBJ1-5,.,.
TGTGCCAGCACCGTCACCGGCAGGGAAGAGACCCAGTACTTC,CASTVTGREETQYF,TRBV7-9,TRBJ2-5,.,.
TGTGCCACCAGAGGACAGGGGGATAGCAATCAGCCCCAGCATTTT,CATRGQGDSNQPQHF,TRBV10-3,TRBJ1-5,TRBD1,.
TGCAGCGTTGTTTCAGGGGACCATCAGCCCCAGCATTTT,CSVVSGDHQPQHF,TRBV29-1,TRBJ1-5,.,once
TGTGCCAGCAGCGGCCTGACGGCGAACCAGCCCCAGCATTTT,CASSGLTANQPQHF,TRBV7-8,TRBJ1-5,.,.
TGCGCCAGCAGCCGCCAGGAGAACACTGAAGCTTTCTTT,CASSRQENTEAFF,TRBV5-1,TRBJ1-1,.,.
TGTGCCATCAGTGATTCACAGGGGGCCTCCTATAATTCACCCCTCCACTTT,CAISDSQGASYNSPLHF,TRBV10-3,TRBJ1-6,TRBD1,few
TGTGCCAGCAGCTTAGCAGCTCTGGCTAGCACAGATACGCAGTATTTT,CASSLAALASTDTQYF,TRBV7-2,TRBJ2-3,.,few
TGTGCCAGTAGAATCACAGGGTTGAACTATGGCTACACCTTC,CASRITGLNYGYTF,TRBV19,TRBJ1-2,.,.
TGTGCCTGGAGTGATACATGGTTAAAGCCCCAGCATTTT,CAWSDTWLKPQHF,TRBV30,TRBJ1-5,.,.
TGTGCCAGCTCACCTGGGGCAGGGACGGGTGAAAAACTGTTTTTT,CASSPGAGTGEKLFF,TRBV18,TRBJ1-4,.,.
TGTGCCAGCAGCCTTGACAGCAACCCCTCCTACGAGCAGTACTTC,CASSLDSNPSYEQYF,TRBV7-3,TRBJ2-7,.,.